One and the same sample provided the 9 T cell receptor beta chains below, sequenced in a study of cytomegalovirus exposure and HLA in healthy donors. 60 Vbeta and 13 Jbeta primers were used in PCR. Some clones are missing from TCRdb's copy, which holds only in-frame ones; the method was immunoSEQ multiplex PCR. The profile shows 150,000 to 200,000 clones, roughly 82% of them singletons. The sequenced sample consisted of PBMCs. The origin of the receptors is a man aged 35 to 55 in good health and CMV-seronegative.

The chain couples TRBV28 to TRBJ2-3, with 8 bases fitting TRBD2. There are 15 residues in the CDR3. Germline V gene data show CDR1 as MDHEN and CDR2 as SYDVKM. Trimming at V came to 2 bases and at J to 1 base, leaving 2 bases not matched to a gene. CDR3 residues: CASSLPRGGTDTQYF. In DNA, the CDR3 is TGTGCCAGCAGTTTACCGCGGGGGGGCACAGATACGCAGTATTTT.

The chain uses TRBV5-1 and TRBJ2-7; TRBD2 agrees at 11 bases. The CDR3 contains 15 residues. V was pared by 5 bases and J by 6 bases, with 10 bases of the junction left unmatched. The germline gives CDR1 SGHRS, CDR2 YFSETQ. CDR3 sequence reads: CASSFTSGSTSEQYF. The CDR3 DNA follows: TGCGCCAGCAGTTTTACTAGCGGGAGTACCTCCGAGCAGTACTTC.

This chain uses TRBV5-1 with TRBJ1-1; tentatively, D is TRBD1 (6 bases). The V and J ends lost 5 bases and 3 bases respectively, with 14 bases between them. CDR3 length equals 14 residues. Germline CDR1 is SGHRS and CDR2 is YFSETQ. The CDR3 bases are TGCGCCAGCAGGCGTGACAGGACTGACACTGAAGCTTTCTTT. Protein product: CASRRDRTDTEAFF.

The genes are TRBV2 and TRBJ2-5; 13 bases are shared with TRBD2. CDR1 and CDR2 from the germline V gene are SNHLY and FYNNEI. The CDR3 is made up of 14 amino acids. Trimming at V came to 6 bases and at J to 5 bases, leaving 3 bases not matched to a gene. The CDR3 sequence: CASSGLAGAETQYF. CDR3 nucleotides: TGTGCCAGCAGCGGACTAGCGGGAGCGGAGACCCAGTACTTC.

The chain joins TRBV6-1 to TRBJ1-2; D is possibly TRBD1 (5 bases). Per germline, CDR1 MNHNS and CDR2 SASEGT. Trimming removed 4 bases at V and 5 bases at J, with 11 bases between. The CDR3 consists of 13 residues. CDR3 in amino acids: CASSAQGWYGYTF. CDR3 DNA: TGTGCCAGCAGTGCGCAGGGTTGGTATGGCTACACCTTC.

The chain links TRBV11-3 to TRBJ2-3; TRBD2 agrees at 10 bases. Germline assignment: CDR1 SGHNT and CDR2 YENEEA. With V trimmed by 5 bases and J by 2 bases, 7 bases remained unmatched. This CDR3 is 16 amino acids long. CDR3 residues: CASSASSGGPTDTQYF. Here the CDR3 DNA reads TGTGCCAGCAGCGCCTCTAGCGGGGGCCCCACAGATACGCAGTATTTT.

CDR3 sequence reads: CASSLVGVDTEAFF. The CDR3 region has the DNA TGTGCCAGCAGTTTAGTAGGGGTCGACACTGAAGCTTTCTTT. This chain connects TRBV28 to TRBJ1-1; D possibly corresponds to TRBD1 (5 bases). CDR1 is MDHEN, CDR2 SYDVKM, per germline. The CDR3 covers 14 residues. Trimming cost V 2 bases and J 3 bases, with 10 bases left between them.

This chain links TRBV19 with TRBJ2-1, with D tentatively TRBD1 (5 bases). The length of the CDR3 is 13 residues. The V end lost 9 bases, the J end lost 7 bases, and 16 bases lay between the germline ends. The germline V gene encodes CDR1 LNHDA and CDR2 SQIVND (reference sequence). The DNA of the CDR3 is TGTGCCAGCTCGGAACAGGCGAAGAATGAGCAGTTCTTC. It yields the protein CASSEQAKNEQFF.

The rearrangement joins TRBV19 to TRBJ2-3, with 10 bases fitting TRBD2. Looked up from germline, CDR1 is LNHDA and CDR2 is SQIVND (reference sequence). This CDR3 contains 18 residues. The V segment lost 4 bases and the J segment 0 bases; nucleotides outside the gene matches: 10. Here the CDR3 DNA reads TGTGCCAGTAGTAAGGGACTAGCGTCTCACCCTAGCACAGATACGCAGTATTTT. Protein sequence: CASSKGLASHPSTDTQYF. Full variable domain (outside the CDR3, taken from reference TRBV19 and TRBJ2-3): DGGITQSPKYLFRKEGQNVTLSCEQNLNHDAMYWYRQDPGQGLRLIYYSQIVNDFQKGDIAEGYSVSREKKESFPLTVTSAQKNPTAFYLCASSKGLASHPSTDTQYFGPGTRLTVL.